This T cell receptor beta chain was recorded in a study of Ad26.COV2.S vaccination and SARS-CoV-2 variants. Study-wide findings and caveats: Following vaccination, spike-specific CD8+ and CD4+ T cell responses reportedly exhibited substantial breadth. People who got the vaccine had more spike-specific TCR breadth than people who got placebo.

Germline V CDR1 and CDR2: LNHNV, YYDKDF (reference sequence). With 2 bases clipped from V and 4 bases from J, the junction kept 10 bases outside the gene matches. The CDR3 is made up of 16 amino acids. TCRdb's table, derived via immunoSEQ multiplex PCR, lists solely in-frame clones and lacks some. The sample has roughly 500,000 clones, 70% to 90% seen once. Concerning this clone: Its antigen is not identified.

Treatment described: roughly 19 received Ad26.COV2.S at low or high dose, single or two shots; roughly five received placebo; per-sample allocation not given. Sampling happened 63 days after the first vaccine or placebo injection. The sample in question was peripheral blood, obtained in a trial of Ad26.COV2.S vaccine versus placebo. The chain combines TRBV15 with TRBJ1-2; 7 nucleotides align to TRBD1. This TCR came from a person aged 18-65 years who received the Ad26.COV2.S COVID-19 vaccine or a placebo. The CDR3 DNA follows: TGTGCCACCAGCAGATACGCGACAGGGTCCGGCTATGGCTACACCTTC. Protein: CATSRYATGSGYGYTF.